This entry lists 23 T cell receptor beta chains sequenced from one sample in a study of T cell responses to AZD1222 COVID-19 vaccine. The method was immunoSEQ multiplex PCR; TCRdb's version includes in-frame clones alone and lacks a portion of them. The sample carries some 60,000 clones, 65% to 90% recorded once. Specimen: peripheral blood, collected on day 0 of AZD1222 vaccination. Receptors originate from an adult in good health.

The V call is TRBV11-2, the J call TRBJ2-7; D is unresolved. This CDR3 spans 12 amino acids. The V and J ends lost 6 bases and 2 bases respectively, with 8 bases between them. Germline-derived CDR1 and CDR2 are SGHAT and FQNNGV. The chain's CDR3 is CASSIGPYEQYF. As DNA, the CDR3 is TGTGCCAGCAGTATCGGACCCTACGAGCAGTACTTC.

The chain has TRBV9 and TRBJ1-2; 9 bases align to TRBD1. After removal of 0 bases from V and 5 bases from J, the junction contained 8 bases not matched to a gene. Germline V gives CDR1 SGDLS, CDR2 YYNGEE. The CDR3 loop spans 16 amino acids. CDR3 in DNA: TGTGCCAGCAGCGTAGCTACAGGGGGCACCTCTTATGGCTACACCTTC. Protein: CASSVATGGTSYGYTF.

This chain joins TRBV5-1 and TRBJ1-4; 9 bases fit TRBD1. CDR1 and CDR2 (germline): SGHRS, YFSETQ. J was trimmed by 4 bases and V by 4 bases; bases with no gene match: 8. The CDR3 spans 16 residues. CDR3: CASSLGTGNDNEKLFF. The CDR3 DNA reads TGCGCCAGCAGCCTCGGGACAGGGAATGATAATGAAAAACTGTTTTTT.

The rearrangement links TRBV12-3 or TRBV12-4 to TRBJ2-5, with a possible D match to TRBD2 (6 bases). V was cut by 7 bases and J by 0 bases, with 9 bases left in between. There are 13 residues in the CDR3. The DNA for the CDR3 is TGTGCCAGCACTCGGGACTACCAAGAGACCCAGTACTTC. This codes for CASTRDYQETQYF.

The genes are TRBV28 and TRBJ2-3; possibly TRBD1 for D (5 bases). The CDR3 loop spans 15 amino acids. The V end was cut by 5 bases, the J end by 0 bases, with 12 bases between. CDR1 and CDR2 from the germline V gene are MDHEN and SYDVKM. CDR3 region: CASSPGWGSTDTQYF. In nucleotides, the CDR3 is TGTGCCAGCAGTCCAGGTTGGGGCAGCACAGATACGCAGTATTTT. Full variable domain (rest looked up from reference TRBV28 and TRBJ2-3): DVKVTQSSRYLVKRTGEKVFLECVQDMDHENMFWYRQDPGLGLRLIYFSYDVKMKEKGDIPEGYSVSREKKERFSLILESASTNQTSMYLCASSPGWGSTDTQYFGPGTRLTVL.

CDR3 coding DNA: TGTGCCAGCAGCTTAGGGCCTAGCGGGGCCTACGAGCAGTACGTC. Translating gives CASSLGPSGAYEQYV. The chain joins TRBV11-2 to TRBJ2-7; 9 positions match TRBD2. The CDR3 is 15 amino acids. J was trimmed by 2 bases and V by 1 base; bases with no gene match: 3. Germline CDR1 reads SGHAT; CDR2 reads FQNNGV.

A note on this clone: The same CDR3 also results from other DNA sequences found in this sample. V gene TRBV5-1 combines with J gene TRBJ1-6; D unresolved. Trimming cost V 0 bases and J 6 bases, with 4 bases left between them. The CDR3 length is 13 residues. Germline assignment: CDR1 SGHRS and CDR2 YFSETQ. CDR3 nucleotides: TGCGCCAGCAGCTTGGTCGGTAATTCACCCCTCCACTTT. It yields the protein CASSLVGNSPLHF.

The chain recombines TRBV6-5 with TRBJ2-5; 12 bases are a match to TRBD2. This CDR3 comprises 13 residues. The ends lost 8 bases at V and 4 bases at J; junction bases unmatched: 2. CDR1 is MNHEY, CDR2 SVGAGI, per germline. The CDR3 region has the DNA TGTGCCAGCGTACTAGCGGGAGGAGAGACCCAGTACTTC. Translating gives CASVLAGGETQYF.

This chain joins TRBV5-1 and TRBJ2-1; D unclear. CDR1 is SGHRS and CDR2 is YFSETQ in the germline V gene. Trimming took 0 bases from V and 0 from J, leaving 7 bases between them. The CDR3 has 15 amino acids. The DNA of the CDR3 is TGCGCCAGCAGCTTGGCAGGTTTCTCCTACAATGAGCAGTTCTTC. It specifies CASSLAGFSYNEQFF.

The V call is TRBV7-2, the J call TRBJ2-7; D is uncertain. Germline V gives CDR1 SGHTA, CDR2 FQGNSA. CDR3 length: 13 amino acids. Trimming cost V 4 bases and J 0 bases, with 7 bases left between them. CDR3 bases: TGTGCCAGCAGCTCCGGATCCTCCTACGAGCAGTACTTC. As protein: CASSSGSSYEQYF.

CDR3 nucleotides: TGCAGTGCTAACAGGGGTCCTGAAGCTTTCTTT. It codes for CSANRGPEAFF. The chain couples TRBV20-1 to TRBJ1-1; TRBD1 agrees at 7 bases. V lost 4 bases to trimming and J lost 6 bases; unmatched junction nucleotides: 2. The CDR3 is made up of 11 amino acids. Germline values: CDR1 DFQATT, CDR2 SNEGSKA (reference sequence).

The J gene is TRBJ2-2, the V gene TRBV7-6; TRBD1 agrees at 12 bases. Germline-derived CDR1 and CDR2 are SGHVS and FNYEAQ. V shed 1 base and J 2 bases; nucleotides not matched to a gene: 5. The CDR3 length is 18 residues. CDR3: CASSLVPGTGGNTGELFF. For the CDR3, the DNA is TGTGCCAGCAGCTTAGTTCCCGGGACAGGGGGCAACACCGGGGAGCTGTTTTTT.

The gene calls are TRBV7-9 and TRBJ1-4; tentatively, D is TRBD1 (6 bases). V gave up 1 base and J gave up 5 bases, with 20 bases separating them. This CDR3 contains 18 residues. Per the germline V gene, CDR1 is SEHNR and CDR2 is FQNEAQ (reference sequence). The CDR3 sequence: CASSLGRLGRGWNEKLFF. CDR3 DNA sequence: TGTGCCAGCAGCTTAGGTCGCCTCGGCAGGGGATGGAATGAAAAACTGTTTTTT.

The CDR3 protein is CASSESGQPYSNQPQHF. The CDR3, as DNA: TGTGCCAGCAGTGAATCGGGACAGCCTTATAGCAATCAGCCCCAGCATTTT. This chain joins TRBV6-1 and TRBJ1-5; 7 bases map to TRBD1. The V and J ends lost 2 bases and 0 bases, in that order; junction bases with no gene match: 7. The germline V gene encodes CDR1 MNHNS and CDR2 SASEGT. CDR3 length: 17 amino acids.

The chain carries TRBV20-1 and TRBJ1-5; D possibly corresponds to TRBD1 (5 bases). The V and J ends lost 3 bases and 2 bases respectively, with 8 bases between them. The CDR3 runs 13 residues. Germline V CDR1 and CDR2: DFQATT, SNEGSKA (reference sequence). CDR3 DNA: TGCAGTGCTAGTGCGGGGGGCAATCAGCCCCAGCATTTT. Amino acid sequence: CSASAGGNQPQHF.

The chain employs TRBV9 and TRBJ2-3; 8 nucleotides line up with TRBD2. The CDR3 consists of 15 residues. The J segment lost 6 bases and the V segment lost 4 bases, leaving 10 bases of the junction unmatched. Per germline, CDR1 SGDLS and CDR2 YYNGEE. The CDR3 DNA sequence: TGTGCCAGCAGCCCCCGGACTAGCTGGTTGGATACGCAGTATTTT. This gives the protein CASSPRTSWLDTQYF.

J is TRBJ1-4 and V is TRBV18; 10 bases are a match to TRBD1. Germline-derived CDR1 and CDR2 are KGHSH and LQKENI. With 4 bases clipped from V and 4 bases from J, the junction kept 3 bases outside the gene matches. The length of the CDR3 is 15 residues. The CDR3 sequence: CASSRRTGGNEKLFF. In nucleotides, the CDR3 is TGTGCCAGCTCACGTCGGACAGGGGGTAATGAAAAACTGTTTTTT.

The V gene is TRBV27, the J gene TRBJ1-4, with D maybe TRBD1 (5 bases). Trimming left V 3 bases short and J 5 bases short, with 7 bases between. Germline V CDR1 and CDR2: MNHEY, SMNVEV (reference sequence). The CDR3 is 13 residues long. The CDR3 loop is CASSLAGNEKLFF. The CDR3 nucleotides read TGTGCCAGCAGTTTGGCAGGGAATGAAAAACTGTTTTTT.

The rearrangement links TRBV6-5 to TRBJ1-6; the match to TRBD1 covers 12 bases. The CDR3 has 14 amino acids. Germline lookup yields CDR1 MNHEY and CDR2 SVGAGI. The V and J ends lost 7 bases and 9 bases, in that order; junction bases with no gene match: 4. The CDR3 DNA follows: TGTGCCAGCACCGAGGGACAGGGGGCTTCACCCCTCCACTTT. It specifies CASTEGQGASPLHF.

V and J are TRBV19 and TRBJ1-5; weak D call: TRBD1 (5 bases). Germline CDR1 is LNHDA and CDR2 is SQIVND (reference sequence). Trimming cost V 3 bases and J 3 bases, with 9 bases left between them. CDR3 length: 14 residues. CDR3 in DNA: TGTGCCAGTAGTATTCGACAGAACAATCAGCCCCAGCATTTT. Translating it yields CASSIRQNNQPQHF.

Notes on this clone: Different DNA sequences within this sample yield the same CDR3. CDR3 coding DNA: TGCAGCGTGGGGGGACTAGCGGGCGGGACCGGGGAGCTGTTTTTT. It codes for CSVGGLAGGTGELFF. This chain uses TRBV29-1 with TRBJ2-2; 12 bases are a match to TRBD2. CDR1 and CDR2 (germline): SQVTM, ANQGSEA. V lost 6 bases, J lost 5 bases, and 7 bases stayed unmatched. CDR3 size: 15 residues.

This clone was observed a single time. Here the CDR3 DNA reads TGTGCCAGTAGAGGGACAGGGGCGTATCTGAGGAACACTGAAGCTTTCTTT. As protein: CASRGTGAYLRNTEAFF. The V call is TRBV19, the J call TRBJ1-1, with 10 bases that match TRBD1. J gave up 1 base and V 6 bases, and 11 bases lay outside the gene matches. The CDR3 sequence is 17 residues long. CDR1 is LNHDA and CDR2 is SQIVND in the germline V gene (reference sequence).

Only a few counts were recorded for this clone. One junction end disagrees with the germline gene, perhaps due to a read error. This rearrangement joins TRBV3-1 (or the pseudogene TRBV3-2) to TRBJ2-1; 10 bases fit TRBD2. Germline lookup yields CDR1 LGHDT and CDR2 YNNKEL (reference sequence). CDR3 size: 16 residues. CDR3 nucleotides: TGTGCCAGCAGCCAAGCCTTGGGTGGCTCTAGCGGGAGATGGATCTTC. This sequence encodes CASSQALGGSSGRWIF.